The 25 T cell receptor beta chains in this list originate from one sample, sequenced in a study of blood T cell repertoires in COVID-19. The method was immunoSEQ multiplex PCR; TCRdb's version includes in-frame clones alone and lacks a portion of them. The table lists about 370,000 clones, 89% of them singletons. Sequenced input: peripheral blood. The receptor source for this set is a woman in her twenties or thirties with COVID-19, enrolled during active disease.

CDR3 sequence: CASSPTILVYEQFF. CDR3 DNA sequence: TGTGCCAGCAGCCCCACCATACTAGTATATGAGCAGTTCTTC. V gene TRBV11-2 combines with J gene TRBJ2-1; maybe TRBD2 (5 bases). This CDR3 is 14 amino acids long. CDR1 is SGHAT and CDR2 is FQNNGV in the germline V gene. V was pared by 5 bases and J by 8 bases, with 16 bases between.

This chain connects TRBV7-8 to TRBJ2-7; possible D gene TRBD1, 6 bases. This CDR3 has 14 amino acids. Germline values: CDR1 SGHVS, CDR2 FQNEAQ. V gave up 1 base and J gave up 2 bases, with 9 bases separating them. In DNA, the CDR3 is TGTGCCAGCAGCTTAGGACAGGCCGCCTACGAGCAGTACTTC. Translating gives CASSLGQAAYEQYF.

This chain connects TRBV10-3 to TRBJ2-3; no definite D call. Germline CDR1 is ENHRY and CDR2 is SYGVKD. Trimming shortened V by 1 base and J by 2 bases, and 4 bases separated the two germline ends. The CDR3 has 13 residues. The CDR3: CAISEFNTDTQYF. Here the CDR3 DNA reads TGTGCCATCAGTGAGTTTAACACAGATACGCAGTATTTT.

This clone has only one observation. The V gene is TRBV19, the J gene TRBJ1-2; D gene unclear. Trimming shortened V by 3 bases and J by 8 bases, and 13 bases separated the two germline ends. CDR1 is LNHDA and CDR2 is SQIVND in the germline V gene (reference sequence). CDR3 length: 13 residues. The CDR3 DNA reads as TGTGCCAGTAGTATGGCGGGTATGGGGGGCTACACCTTC. This sequence encodes CASSMAGMGGYTF.

The chain recombines TRBV19 with TRBJ2-7; 8 bases align to TRBD1. Per germline, CDR1 LNHDA and CDR2 SQIVND (reference sequence). The CDR3 is 16 residues long. V shed 3 bases, J shed 5 bases, and the junction held 12 bases outside the gene matches. DNA of the CDR3: TGTGCCAGTAGTATTTCCACCGGGACAGGCAACCACGAGCAGTACTTC. Protein product: CASSISTGTGNHEQYF.

CDR3 in DNA: TGTGCCAGCAGTTCCCCAGGGGCTAATGAAAAACTGTTTTTT. Its protein product is CASSSPGANEKLFF. V and J are TRBV6-1 and TRBJ1-4; TRBD1 might be the D (6 bases). The CDR3 length is 14 residues. Trimming stripped 5 bases from V and 3 bases from J, with 10 bases between. Germline V gene data show CDR1 as MNHNS and CDR2 as SASEGT.

Here the CDR3 reads CASSESWLNYGYTF. The CDR3 DNA sequence: TGCGCCAGCAGTGAGTCTTGGCTCAACTATGGCTACACCTTC. The J gene is TRBJ1-2, the V gene TRBV10-2; D remains ambiguous. The CDR3 is 14 amino acids. V lost 0 bases, J lost 2 bases, and 7 bases lay in between. Germline loops: CDR1 WSHSY, CDR2 SAAADI.

The J gene is TRBJ2-1, the V gene TRBV7-2; TRBD2 matches 7 bases. The CDR3 is made up of 16 amino acids. CDR1 is SGHTA, CDR2 FQGNSA, per germline. After removal of 3 bases from V and 2 bases from J, the junction contained 7 bases not matched to a gene. CDR3 DNA sequence: TGTGCCAGCAGCTTTTTCGGGGGGAGGACCTACAATGAGCAGTTCTTC. Protein: CASSFFGGRTYNEQFF.

The V call is TRBV24-1, the J call TRBJ1-2; D is ambiguous. Trimming took 3 bases from V and 5 from J, leaving 12 bases between them. This CDR3 comprises 14 residues. Per the germline V gene, CDR1 is KGHDR and CDR2 is SFDVKD. For the CDR3, the DNA is TGTGCCACCAGTGATCCCGCGGAGTCGTATGGCTACACCTTC. Protein: CATSDPAESYGYTF.

The CDR3: CASSLGSGQGAVDTQYF. The CDR3 DNA sequence: TGTGCCAGCAGCTTGGGGTCGGGACAGGGGGCAGTAGATACGCAGTATTTT. The chain couples TRBV5-8 to TRBJ2-3; 12 bases align to TRBD1. J lost 5 bases, V lost 0 bases, and 7 bases had no gene match. In germline, CDR1 is SGHTS, CDR2 YDEGEE. This CDR3 region has 17 residues.

This clone was picked up one time. V usage is TRBV10-1 and J usage is TRBJ1-6; maybe TRBD1 (6 bases). Germline V gene data show CDR1 as WNHNN and CDR2 as SYGVQD (reference sequence). Trimming left V 7 bases short and J 6 bases short, with 19 bases between. This CDR3 has 16 residues. The CDR3 bases are TGCGCCAGCAAAGGGGGGGCAGGAAGGACTAATTCACCCCTCCACTTT. Encoded protein: CASKGGAGRTNSPLHF.

V gene TRBV4-1 combines with J gene TRBJ2-1, with D hard to call. CDR3 size: 14 residues. Germline CDR1 reads MGHRA; CDR2 reads YSYEKL. V was shortened by 9 bases and J by 3 bases, with 15 bases between the two germline ends. CDR3 bases: TGCGCCAGTACCACAGAGCCTAACTACAATGAGCAGTTCTTC. Translation gives CASTTEPNYNEQFF.

The chain is built from TRBV20-1 and TRBJ1-2; 7 bases map to TRBD1. Germline loops: CDR1 DFQATT, CDR2 SNEGSKA (reference sequence). V shed 3 bases, J shed 8 bases, and the junction held 3 bases outside the gene matches. The CDR3 has 11 amino acids. The CDR3 protein is CSASPDRGYTF. CDR3 coding DNA: TGCAGTGCTAGTCCGGACAGGGGCTACACCTTC.

This rearrangement joins TRBV19 to TRBJ2-1; 11 bases are shared with TRBD2. CDR1 is LNHDA and CDR2 is SQIVND in the germline V gene (reference sequence). Trimming removed 7 bases from V and 0 bases from J; junction bases left unmatched: 5. The CDR3 is made up of 16 amino acids. CDR3 coding DNA: TGTGCCAGTACCCGGACTAGCGGGCGCTCCTACAATGAGCAGTTCTTC. It translates to CASTRTSGRSYNEQFF.

The chain carries TRBV5-1 and TRBJ2-2; D ambiguous. Germline V gene data show CDR1 as SGHRS and CDR2 as YFSETQ. The CDR3 runs to 13 residues. V shed 7 bases and J shed 1 base, with 8 bases lying between them. The CDR3 loop is CASGPGNTGELFF. CDR3 DNA sequence: TGCGCCAGCGGTCCAGGGAACACCGGGGAGCTGTTTTTT.

V gene TRBV7-2 combines with J gene TRBJ1-6; 8 bases are shared with TRBD1. Germline CDR1 and CDR2: SGHTA and FQGNSA. The CDR3 runs 16 residues. Losses at the gene ends were 2 bases for V and 8 bases for J; bases not matched to a gene: 8. CDR3 loop: CASSLSVGQGHSPLHF. For the CDR3, the DNA is TGTGCCAGCAGCTTATCGGTCGGACAGGGTCATTCACCCCTCCACTTT.

This clone has more than one count but fewer than ten. The rearrangement joins TRBV3-1 (or the pseudogene TRBV3-2) to TRBJ1-1; D possibly corresponds to TRBD1 (6 bases). V lost 0 bases and J lost 11, with 19 bases in between. The CDR3 has 15 amino acids. Germline assignment: CDR1 LGHDT and CDR2 YNNKEL (reference sequence). CDR3: CASSQDTPSTGGAFF. The CDR3 nucleotides read TGTGCCAGCAGCCAAGATACCCCGTCGACAGGTGGGGCTTTCTTT.

The chain carries TRBV24-1 and TRBJ2-1; no clear D. In germline, CDR1 is KGHDR, CDR2 SFDVKD. This CDR3 is 13 amino acids long. Trimming removed 2 bases from V and 6 bases from J, with 7 bases in between. This CDR3 reads CATSDSASNEQFF. CDR3 sequence (DNA): TGTGCCACCAGTGATTCCGCCAGCAATGAGCAGTTCTTC.

This rearrangement joins TRBV7-9 to TRBJ2-2, with D unclear. Per the germline V gene, CDR1 is SEHNR and CDR2 is FQNEAQ (reference sequence). This CDR3 comprises 13 residues. V was trimmed by 0 bases and J by 6 bases, leaving 5 bases between them. The CDR3 sequence is CASSLAYAGELFF. CDR3 bases: TGTGCCAGCAGCTTAGCCTATGCCGGGGAGCTGTTTTTT.

V and J are TRBV4-3 and TRBJ2-1; D is possibly TRBD2 (6 bases). V was shortened by 0 bases and J by 3 bases, with 15 bases between the two germline ends. Germline CDR1 and CDR2: LGHNA and YSLEER. CDR3 length equals 17 residues. CDR3 bases: TGCGCCAGCAGCCAAGAGGACGGCGGGGTCGTCTACAATGAGCAGTTCTTC. It codes for CASSQEDGGVVYNEQFF.

The chain joins TRBV2 to TRBJ1-4; possible D gene TRBD1, 6 bases. V lost 4 bases and J 1 base, leaving 10 bases between the germline ends. The CDR3 runs to 15 residues. CDR1 and CDR2 from the germline V gene are SNHLY and FYNNEI. The CDR3 sequence: CASSGSTGTNEKLFF. As DNA, the CDR3 is TGTGCCAGCAGTGGATCGACAGGAACTAATGAAAAACTGTTTTTT.

This chain uses TRBV6-5 with TRBJ2-3; tentative D call: TRBD1 (5 bases). Germline CDR1 reads MNHEY; CDR2 reads SVGAGI. Trimming removed 2 bases at V and 2 bases at J, with 11 bases between. The CDR3 loop spans 15 amino acids. CDR3 protein: CASSYGQGNTDTQYF. CDR3 nucleotides: TGTGCCAGCAGTTACGGCCAGGGAAACACAGATACGCAGTATTTT.

Only one count was recorded for this clone. V gene TRBV12-3 or TRBV12-4 combines with J gene TRBJ2-7, with 10 bases matching TRBD1. Germline trimming cut 8 bases from V and 3 bases from J; bases unmatched to any gene: 4. The CDR3 sequence is 13 residues long. Here the CDR3 reads CASVRDRGYEQYF. CDR3 in DNA: TGTGCCAGCGTCCGGGACAGGGGCTACGAGCAGTACTTC.

The chain has TRBV7-9 and TRBJ2-5, with TRBD1 matching over 9 bases. Germline CDR1 is SEHNR and CDR2 is FQNEAQ (reference sequence). With V trimmed by 7 bases and J by 5 bases, 11 bases remained unmatched. The CDR3 sequence is 15 residues long. CDR3 region: CASTDSGQGMETQYF. Written as DNA, the CDR3 is TGTGCCAGCACTGACTCGGGACAGGGAATGGAGACCCAGTACTTC.

This clone was seen once. The CDR3 nucleotides read TGTGCCAGCGGGGGAGGGTATGAGGAAAACATTCAGTACTTC. It codes for CASGGGYEENIQYF. This chain connects TRBV27 to TRBJ2-4; 7 bases map to TRBD2. Germline V gene sequence: CDR1 MNHEY, CDR2 SMNVEV (reference sequence). CDR3 length equals 14 residues. V dropped 8 bases and J dropped 5; count of bases not matched to a gene: 9.